This is a list of T cell receptor beta chains from one sample in a study of blood T cell repertoires in COVID-19. Produced via immunoSEQ multiplex PCR; TCRdb's table is partial and in-frame only. This sample carries 25,000 to 30,000 clones, around 90% of them seen once, and the ten largest clones take 16%. The source material was peripheral blood. The receptors derive from a human donor in a cohort sampled during active COVID-19. The CDR3 runs from the conserved cysteine through the conserved F or W. The D gene is left open where the match is weak. Expanded clones are given a class, and other clones once, few, many or no size at all.

j_gene: TRBJ2-2; v_gene: TRBV27; abundance: .; d_gene: .; CDR3nt: TGTGCCAGCAGGAGATCAGGGGATTCAACTGCGGGGGAGCTGTTTTTT; CDR3aa: CASRRSGDSTAGELFF
j_gene: TRBJ1-2; v_gene: TRBV5-1; abundance: .; d_gene: TRBD1; CDR3nt: TGCGCCAGCAGCCCCGAGGCGGGACAGGGCGTCTACACCTTC; CDR3aa: CASSPEAGQGVYTF
j_gene: TRBJ2-5; v_gene: TRBV3-1/TRBV3-2; abundance: .; d_gene: TRBD2; CDR3nt: TGTGCCAGCAGCCAAGATTCGGGGACTAGCGGGGCGAACCAAGAGACCCAGTACTTC; CDR3aa: CASSQDSGTSGANQETQYF
j_gene: TRBJ2-1; v_gene: TRBV7-9; abundance: .; d_gene: TRBD2; CDR3nt: TGTGCCAGCAGCTTAGAACGGGGGGGATACAATGAGCAGTTCTTC; CDR3aa: CASSLERGGYNEQFF
j_gene: TRBJ2-1; v_gene: TRBV7-2; abundance: once; d_gene: .; CDR3nt: TGTGCCAGCAGCGGAGGTTCCCCCTACAATGAGCAGTTCTTC; CDR3aa: CASSGGSPYNEQFF
j_gene: TRBJ2-4; v_gene: TRBV9; abundance: .; d_gene: .; CDR3nt: TGTGCCAGCAGCGAGGGGCCCTCATTCGCCAAAAACATTCAGTACTTC; CDR3aa: CASSEGPSFAKNIQYF
j_gene: TRBJ2-7; v_gene: TRBV5-1; abundance: .; d_gene: TRBD1; CDR3nt: TGCGCCAGCAGCTCGACAGGGGGCGCGGACGAGCAGTACTTC; CDR3aa: CASSSTGGADEQYF
j_gene: TRBJ2-5; v_gene: TRBV2; abundance: .; d_gene: .; CDR3nt: TGTGCCAGCAGTGGAGTTTTCGTTGAAGAGACCCAGTACTTC; CDR3aa: CASSGVFVEETQYF
j_gene: TRBJ2-1; v_gene: TRBV29-1; abundance: .; d_gene: TRBD1; CDR3nt: TGCAGCGGGGGGACAGGGGGCTACAATGAGCAGTTCTTC; CDR3aa: CSGGTGGYNEQFF
j_gene: TRBJ1-4; v_gene: TRBV15; abundance: few; d_gene: TRBD1; CDR3nt: TGTGCCACCAGCCGGGACAGCTCTAATGAAAAACTGTTTTTT; CDR3aa: CATSRDSSNEKLFF
j_gene: TRBJ1-5; v_gene: TRBV10-3; abundance: .; d_gene: TRBD1; CDR3nt: TGTGCCATCAGCCAGGGGGACGGCAATCAGCCCCAGCATTTT; CDR3aa: CAISQGDGNQPQHF
j_gene: TRBJ1-4; v_gene: TRBV20-1; abundance: .; d_gene: .; CDR3nt: TGCAGTGCTAGTGTGGGGGGGGAAAAACTGTTTTTT; CDR3aa: CSASVGGEKLFF
j_gene: TRBJ2-7; v_gene: TRBV20-1; abundance: once; d_gene: .; CDR3nt: TGCAGTGCTCCAGGGGTGGGCGAGCAGTACTTC; CDR3aa: CSAPGVGEQYF
j_gene: TRBJ1-1; v_gene: TRBV19; abundance: .; d_gene: .; CDR3nt: TGTGCCAGTAGTATGGAGGGGATCCGGACTGAAGCTTTCTTT; CDR3aa: CASSMEGIRTEAFF